Below are 14 T cell receptor beta chains sequenced from a single sample in a study of blood T cells in healthy people across ages (dated by TCRdb to between 2014 and 2017). The receptor library was made with 5' RACE. Data came from an Illumina HiSeq 2500. A second PCR of roughly 6 to 11 cycles was performed with a sample-barcoded 5' primer and a J-beta primer mix. The public reads were run again by TCRdb, first through fastp at Q25 and then through MiXCR, and only productive beta chains were kept. Rows merge per CDR3 protein into single entries with the most common DNA and genes. Present in this sample are 1.2 million to 1.5 million distinct CDR3 sequences, 40% to 50% of which were seen just once. 7% to 9.5% of the sample is taken by the ten largest. Specimen: blood. These receptors all come from a young woman in good health.

The chain has TRBV25-1 and TRBJ2-7, with a possible D match to TRBD2 (5 bases). V was trimmed by 6 bases and J by 2 bases, leaving 8 bases between them. From germline, CDR1 is MGHDK and CDR2 SYGVNS. The CDR3 runs to 12 residues. In DNA form, the CDR3 reads TGTGCCAGCAGGGACTCAGCCTACGAGCAGTACTTC. Protein sequence: CASRDSAYEQYF.

V usage is TRBV2 and J usage is TRBJ2-5, with D possibly matching TRBD1 (6 bases). TRBJ2-7 matches the DNA end more closely, so the J call is doubtful. The CDR3 has 15 amino acids. Germline-derived CDR1 and CDR2 are SNHLY and FYNNEI. CDR3 nucleotide sequence: TGTGCCAGCAGTGAATGGGGCAGGGGTTGGGACGAGCAGTACTTC. Its translation: CASSEWGRGWDEQYF.

The chain carries TRBV20-1 and TRBJ2-1, with 13 bases matching TRBD2. The J segment lost 9 bases and the V segment lost 6 bases, leaving 8 bases of the junction unmatched. CDR1 and CDR2 from the germline V gene are DFQATT and SNEGSKA (reference sequence). This CDR3 has 14 amino acids. The CDR3 loop is CSANGLAGVSEQFF. CDR3 nucleotides: TGCAGTGCAAACGGACTAGCGGGAGTAAGTGAGCAGTTCTTC.

The chain's CDR3 is CASRYEQGRSEAFF. DNA for the CDR3: TGCGCCAGCAGATACGAACAGGGTCGGTCTGAAGCTTTCTTT. The chain employs TRBV5-1 and TRBJ1-1; possible D gene TRBD1, 6 bases. The V end lost 5 bases, the J end lost 6 bases, and 17 bases lay between the germline ends. Germline CDR1 reads SGHRS; CDR2 reads YFSETQ. The CDR3 contains 14 residues.

This clonotype was counted a few times. This chain connects TRBV20-1 to TRBJ1-2; D is ambiguous. This CDR3 comprises 12 residues. The V and J ends lost 5 bases and 7 bases respectively, with 14 bases between them. Germline CDR1 DFQATT, CDR2 SNEGSKA (reference sequence). The CDR3 DNA reads as TGCAGTGCTCCTAGCGGTTGGCGTGGCTACACCTTC. Encoded protein: CSAPSGWRGYTF.

This clonotype showed up just a few times. V is TRBV12-3 or TRBV12-4 and J is TRBJ2-7; tentatively, D is TRBD2 (5 bases). The CDR3 runs 12 residues. The ends were cut back, 4 bases at V and 7 bases at J, with 11 bases in the middle. For the CDR3, the DNA is TGTGCCAGCAGTTCCCTCGGGAATGAGCAGTACTTC. Protein sequence: CASSSLGNEQYF.

The chain is built from TRBV20-1 and TRBJ2-5; D gene ambiguous. Germline V lookup: CDR1 DFQATT, CDR2 SNEGSKA (reference sequence). V was trimmed by 5 bases and J by 3 bases, leaving 13 bases between them. The CDR3 length is 13 residues. CDR3 nucleotides: TGCAGTGCTGTTTTTAAGGGAAAAGAGACCCAGTACTTC. Its protein is CSAVFKGKETQYF.

This clonotype was seen a handful of times. The CDR3 DNA reads TGTGCCAGCAGCTCTGCCGGGACAGTCAAAGGGGGGGCCAACGTCCTGACTTTC. Translation gives CASSSAGTVKGGANVLTF. The rearrangement links TRBV7-6 to TRBJ2-6, with 7 bases matching TRBD1. Germline CDR1 is SGHVS and CDR2 is FNYEAQ. J was trimmed by 4 bases and V by 4 bases; bases with no gene match: 13. The CDR3 has 18 residues.

This clonotype was observed a few times. V usage is TRBV6-6 and J usage is TRBJ2-1; 10 bases match TRBD2. Germline V gene sequence: CDR1 MNHNY, CDR2 SVGAGI (reference sequence). This CDR3 spans 12 amino acids. With V trimmed by 2 bases and J by 13 bases, 2 bases remained unmatched. The CDR3 DNA is TGTGCCAGCAGTTACACTAGCGGGGTACAGTTCTTC. Translation gives CASSYTSGVQFF.

The chain employs TRBV7-9 and TRBJ2-5; maybe TRBD1 (5 bases). This CDR3 has 15 amino acids. The germline CDR1 and CDR2 sequences are SEHNR and FQNEAQ (reference sequence). With 2 bases removed from V and 3 bases from J, the gap between germline ends came to 13 bases. The CDR3 protein is CASSLSHLREETQYF. CDR3 DNA: TGTGCCAGCAGCTTATCGCACCTCAGGGAAGAGACCCAGTACTTC. The whole variable domain, filled in from reference TRBV7-9 and TRBJ2-5, reads DTGVSQNPRHKITKRGQNVTFRCDPISEHNRLYWYRQTLGQGPEFLTYFQNEAQLEKSRLLSDRFSAERPKGSFSTLEIQRTEQGDSAMYLCASSLSHLREETQYFGPGTRLLVL.

The chain joins TRBV27 to TRBJ1-5; D is uncertain. The germline CDR1 and CDR2 sequences are MNHEY and SMNVEV (reference sequence). The V gene lost 6 bases and the J gene lost 2 bases, with 8 bases spanning the gap. The CDR3 has 13 amino acids. The CDR3 DNA is TGTGCCAGCAGCTATATATGCAATCAGCCCCAGCATTTT. Protein: CASSYICNQPQHF.

This clonotype has only a few counts. This chain links TRBV12-3 or TRBV12-4 with TRBJ2-3; 8 positions match TRBD2. Trimming removed 6 bases from V and 0 bases from J; junction bases left unmatched: 11. The CDR3 is 17 residues long. The CDR3 region is CASSLPRTSRSTDTQYF. The CDR3 DNA sequence: TGTGCCAGCAGCCTTCCTCGGACTAGCCGTAGCACAGATACGCAGTATTTT.

The rearrangement links TRBV3-1 to TRBJ2-1, with D tentatively TRBD1 (8 bases). Germline V gene data show CDR1 as LGHDT and CDR2 as YNNKEL (reference sequence). Trimming took 5 bases from V and 10 from J, leaving 21 bases between them. The CDR3 is 15 amino acids. The CDR3 DNA is TGTGCCAGCAGCGTTCCAGCGGGGACAGGAGGGGAGCAGTTCTTC. Protein product: CASSVPAGTGGEQFF.

The chain couples TRBV6-5 to TRBJ2-2, with a tentative D call TRBD1 (6 bases). The CDR3 runs to 15 residues. V lost 4 bases and J 7 bases, leaving 16 bases between the germline ends. In germline, CDR1 is MNHEY, CDR2 SVGAGI. In DNA form, the CDR3 reads TGTGCCAGCAGTTGGAATCCAGGGGTGGACGGGGAGCTGTTTTTT. This encodes CASSWNPGVDGELFF.